These 27 T cell receptor beta chains share one sample of origin, sequenced in a study of OX40 agonist ivuxolimab in advanced cancers. To prepare the library, the immunoSEQ multiplex PCR assay was applied. The table was pulled from immuneACCESS by TCRdb, which kept in-frame rearrangements only. Such tables lose some clones; where checked, under half of the loss comes from unresolved V genes, and the rest has no known cause. The sample table holds 90,000 or so clones, of which about 91% were seen once. The top ten constitute 2.6% of the sample. The sequencing here drew on CD4+ or CD8+ T cells sorted from blood, taken in a trial of the OX40 agonist ivuxolimab. The receptors were gathered from an adult with an advanced solid tumor such as melanoma, head and neck, liver or kidney cancer.

The chain employs TRBV4-1 and TRBJ1-4, with unresolved D. The CDR3 totals 12 residues. V was cut by 3 bases and J by 7 bases, with 6 bases left in between. Germline CDR1 reads MGHRA; CDR2 reads YSYEKL. The CDR3 DNA is TGCGCCAGCAGCCAGGGAGGTGAAAAACTGTTTTTT. Translated, it gives CASSQGGEKLFF.

The rearrangement links TRBV5-1 to TRBJ2-1; 8 nucleotides match TRBD1. V dropped 0 bases and J dropped 8; count of bases not matched to a gene: 10. CDR3 length: 16 amino acids. The germline V gene has CDR1 SGHRS and CDR2 YFSETQ. The CDR3 region is CASSLAVGQGIHEQFF. CDR3 DNA: TGCGCCAGCAGCTTGGCCGTTGGACAGGGTATACATGAGCAGTTCTTC.

The chain employs TRBV11-3 and TRBJ2-2; D tentatively reads TRBD1 or TRBD2 (5 bases each). CDR3 size: 15 residues. Trimming took off 5 bases at V and 3 bases at J, with 13 bases between the two ends. Germline V gene sequence: CDR1 SGHNT, CDR2 YENEEA. In DNA form, the CDR3 reads TGTGCCAGCAGCCTAAGGGGCGGGTACACCGGGGAGCTGTTTTTT. Protein sequence: CASSLRGGYTGELFF. Complete variable domain (other parts from reference TRBV11-3 and TRBJ2-2): EAGVVQSPRYKIIEKKQPVAFWCNPISGHNTLYWYLQNLGQGPELLIRYENEEAVDDSQLPKDRFSAERLKGVDSTLKIQPAELGDSAVYLCASSLRGGYTGELFFGEGSRLTVL.

This clone came up a few times. The chain combines TRBV11-2 with TRBJ1-2, with D tentatively TRBD1 (5 bases). V lost 5 bases and J lost 6, with 10 bases in between. Per germline, CDR1 SGHAT and CDR2 FQNNGV. The CDR3 is 12 amino acids. CDR3 sequence reads: CASSLGTNGYTF. CDR3 nucleotide sequence: TGTGCCAGCAGCCTAGGGACGAATGGCTACACCTTC.

The chain links TRBV2 to TRBJ2-7; 9 bases agree with TRBD1. This CDR3 contains 15 residues. Per germline, CDR1 SNHLY and CDR2 FYNNEI. V lost 7 bases, J lost 7 bases, and 14 bases stayed unmatched. The CDR3 nucleotides are TGTGCCAGCACTTTTGTACAGGGGGCTAGAGGTGAGCAGTACTTC. Translating gives CASTFVQGARGEQYF.

This chain joins TRBV5-6 and TRBJ2-3; D is unresolved. CDR3 size: 15 residues. V was pared by 2 bases and J by 0 bases, with 10 bases between. Germline V gene sequence: CDR1 SGHDT, CDR2 YYEEEE. The CDR3 protein is CASSFRQVSTDTQYF. The CDR3 DNA sequence: TGTGCCAGCAGCTTTCGGCAGGTCAGCACAGATACGCAGTATTTT.

This clone has a single count. The rearrangement uses TRBV28 and TRBJ1-5; 7 nucleotides line up with TRBD1. V lost 1 base to trimming and J lost 0 bases; unmatched junction nucleotides: 15. Germline V gene lookup returns CDR1 MDHEN and CDR2 SYDVKM. The CDR3 has 20 residues. The CDR3 DNA sequence: TGTGCCAGCAGTTTATTGATCTTCTCGGGACAGCATTATAGCAATCAGCCCCAGCATTTT. This translates into CASSLLIFSGQHYSNQPQHF.

J is TRBJ1-2 and V is TRBV5-1; no clear D. V was trimmed by 2 bases and J by 1 base, leaving 6 bases between them. From germline, CDR1 is SGHRS and CDR2 YFSETQ. The CDR3 loop spans 13 amino acids. CDR3 sequence (DNA): TGCGCCAGCAGCTTTGGGGATAACTATGGCTACACCTTC. This encodes CASSFGDNYGYTF. Variable domain in full (rest from reference TRBV5-1 and TRBJ1-2): KAGVTQTPRYLIKTRGQQVTLSCSPISGHRSVSWYQQTPGQGLQFLFEYFSETQRNKGNFPGRFSGRQFSNSRSEMNVSTLELGDSALYLCASSFGDNYGYTFGSGTRLTVV.

This clone was detected a few times. The chain couples TRBV5-1 to TRBJ2-7; 9 bases fit TRBD1. The CDR3 runs to 14 residues. Germline V gene sequence: CDR1 SGHRS, CDR2 YFSETQ. The J segment lost 9 bases and the V segment lost 3 bases, leaving 10 bases of the junction unmatched. The CDR3 DNA follows: TGCGCCAGCAGCTCCGGGACAGGGAACCTAGGGCAGTACTTC. Translating it yields CASSSGTGNLGQYF.

V and J are TRBV7-3 and TRBJ2-3, with D possibly TRBD1 on 5 matching bases. Germline CDR1 and CDR2: SGHTA and FQGTGA. The CDR3 runs 14 residues. Trimming shortened V by 3 bases and J by 4 bases, and 11 bases separated the two germline ends. The CDR3 sequence is CASSLGQGSDTQYF. The CDR3 DNA follows: TGTGCCAGCAGCTTGGGTCAGGGTTCAGATACGCAGTATTTT.

This chain uses TRBV7-2 with TRBJ2-2; D not resolved. The ends were cut back, 5 bases at V and 0 bases at J, with 13 bases in the middle. Germline assignment: CDR1 SGHTA and CDR2 FQGNSA. This CDR3 is built from 16 residues. The CDR3 protein is CASSPSALPNTGELFF. The CDR3 DNA reads as TGTGCCAGCAGCCCCAGTGCCCTTCCGAACACCGGGGAGCTGTTTTTT.

V is TRBV28 and J is TRBJ1-1; 8 bases are a match to TRBD1. With 7 bases clipped from V and 0 bases from J, the junction kept 7 bases outside the gene matches. This CDR3 has 15 residues. The germline CDR1 and CDR2 sequences are MDHEN and SYDVKM. The CDR3 reads CASMASDRVNTEAFF. The CDR3 DNA reads TGTGCCAGCATGGCCTCGGACAGGGTGAACACTGAAGCTTTCTTT.

This clone showed up just a few times. J is TRBJ2-7 and V is TRBV7-8; D may be TRBD1 or TRBD2 (6 bases each). The V end lost 0 bases, the J end lost 0 bases, and 15 bases lay between the germline ends. Germline CDR1 SGHVS, CDR2 FQNEAQ. The CDR3 is made up of 17 amino acids. The CDR3 sequence is CASSLAGGGKTSYEQYF. The CDR3 nucleotides read TGTGCCAGCAGCTTAGCTGGGGGCGGGAAGACCTCCTACGAGCAGTACTTC. Full variable domain (rest looked up from reference TRBV7-8 and TRBJ2-7): GAGVSQSPRYKVAKRGQDVALRCDPISGHVSLFWYQQALGQGPEFLTYFQNEAQLDKSGLPSDRFFAERPEGSVSTLKIQRTQQEDSAVYLCASSLAGGGKTSYEQYFGPGTRLTVT.

The rearrangement links TRBV30 to TRBJ1-1; TRBD1 agrees at 8 bases. V lost 1 base to trimming and J lost 2 bases; unmatched junction nucleotides: 6. This CDR3 has 15 residues. The germline V gene has CDR1 GTSNPN and CDR2 SVGIG (reference sequence). The CDR3 region is CAWSASTGANTEAFF. CDR3 sequence (DNA): TGTGCCTGGAGTGCGTCGACAGGGGCCAACACTGAAGCTTTCTTT.

The chain combines TRBV11-3 with TRBJ2-7, with 7 bases fitting TRBD2. CDR3 length: 13 amino acids. Germline-derived CDR1 and CDR2 are SGHNT and YENEEA. V lost 5 bases and J lost 2; bases outside the gene matches: 3. CDR3 sequence (DNA): TGTGCCAGCAGCCCGGGGAGGGCCTACGAGCAGTACTTC. Amino acids: CASSPGRAYEQYF. Drawing the rest from reference TRBV11-3 and TRBJ2-7, the complete variable domain is EAGVVQSPRYKIIEKKQPVAFWCNPISGHNTLYWYLQNLGQGPELLIRYENEEAVDDSQLPKDRFSAERLKGVDSTLKIQPAELGDSAVYLCASSPGRAYEQYFGPGTRLTVT.

The genes are TRBV7-2 and TRBJ1-3; D unresolved. The CDR3 totals 15 residues. Looked up from germline, CDR1 is SGHTA and CDR2 is FQGNSA. V was clipped by 5 bases and J by 2 bases, with 13 bases between them. The CDR3 nucleotides are TGTGCCAGCAGCGCCCTGGTGGTCGCTGGAAACACCATATATTTT. Encoded protein: CASSALVVAGNTIYF.

The chain employs TRBV4-3 and TRBJ2-1; D could derive from TRBD1 or TRBD2 (5 bases each). From germline, CDR1 is LGHNA and CDR2 YSLEER. Trimming took 0 bases from V and 0 from J, leaving 9 bases between them. CDR3 length: 16 amino acids. The CDR3 loop is CASSQDWGISYNEQFF. CDR3 DNA sequence: TGCGCCAGCAGCCAAGACTGGGGGATCTCCTACAATGAGCAGTTCTTC.

On this clone itself: The junction and the germline gene differ at one end; a read error may be behind it. This chain connects TRBV7-7 to TRBJ2-5; 7 nucleotides align to TRBD1. Germline loops: CDR1 SSHAT, CDR2 FNYEAQ (reference sequence). CDR3 size: 12 residues. CDR3 amino acids: CASSGSGTDQYF. The CDR3 DNA reads TGTGCTAGCAGCGGATCCGGGACAGATCAGTACTTC.

The chain joins TRBV10-2 to TRBJ1-1; TRBD1 matches at 7 bases. The CDR3 consists of 14 residues. Germline V gene lookup returns CDR1 WSHSY and CDR2 SAAADI. J was trimmed by 4 bases and V by 6 bases; bases with no gene match: 8. CDR3 loop: CASRVQGSSTEAFF. CDR3 coding DNA: TGCGCCAGCAGAGTACAGGGGAGTTCCACTGAAGCTTTCTTT.

The gene calls are TRBV2 and TRBJ2-7; D may correspond to TRBD1 or TRBD2 (5 bases each). Trimming cost V 3 bases and J 3 bases, with 18 bases left between them. The CDR3 runs to 16 residues. The germline gives CDR1 SNHLY, CDR2 FYNNEI. The CDR3 is CASSERGTGVLYEQYF. CDR3 DNA: TGTGCCAGCAGTGAGAGAGGGACCGGGGTTCTCTACGAGCAGTACTTC.

The chain combines TRBV18 with TRBJ2-3; D unclear. Germline V gives CDR1 KGHSH, CDR2 LQKENI. The CDR3 totals 18 residues. With 2 bases removed from V and 2 bases from J, the gap between germline ends came to 20 bases. The CDR3 DNA reads TGTGCCAGCTCACCAAGTGCCGGGTTTGCGGATTTCACAGATACGCAGTATTTT. Protein product: CASSPSAGFADFTDTQYF.

The chain's CDR3 is CASSSGGIGNTIYF. The CDR3 nucleotides read TGTGCCAGCAGCTCCGGGGGGATAGGAAACACCATATATTTT. The chain employs TRBV28 and TRBJ1-3; tentative D call: TRBD1 (5 bases). This CDR3 region has 14 residues. V was trimmed by 6 bases and J by 4 bases, leaving 13 bases between them. The germline CDR1 and CDR2 sequences are MDHEN and SYDVKM.

The rearrangement joins TRBV5-5 to TRBJ1-1; D is undetermined. Germline CDR1 SGHKS, CDR2 YYEKEE (reference sequence). Trimming took 4 bases from V and 0 from J, leaving 16 bases between them. This CDR3 is 16 amino acids long. The CDR3 DNA sequence: TGTGCCAGCAGCCCAAGAGACCAACCGATGAACACTGAAGCTTTCTTT. Its translation: CASSPRDQPMNTEAFF.

Only one count was recorded for this clone. This chain's CDR3 is CASSTGGANEKLFF. DNA of the CDR3: TGTGCCAGCAGTACAGGGGGCGCGAATGAAAAACTGTTTTTT. The rearrangement links TRBV28 to TRBJ1-4; 9 nucleotides align to TRBD1. This CDR3 has 14 residues. Trimming at V came to 5 bases and at J to 5 bases, leaving 3 bases not matched to a gene. The germline gives CDR1 MDHEN, CDR2 SYDVKM.

This clone was picked up a small number of times. At one of its ends the junction is not consistent with the germline gene, which may arise from a read error. This chain connects TRBV4-3 to TRBJ1-2; TRBD1 is a possible D gene (6 bases). Germline CDR1 and CDR2: LGHNA and YSLEER. The CDR3 has 16 residues. The CDR3 region is CASSRDWSTGYYGYTF. In DNA, the CDR3 is TGCGCCAGCAGCCGGGACTGGAGTACAGGGTACTACGGCTACACCTTC.

This chain uses TRBV6-6 with TRBJ1-5; D perhaps matches TRBD1 (6 bases). CDR3 length equals 13 residues. Trimming stripped 4 bases from V and 5 bases from J, with 9 bases between. CDR1 is MNHNY and CDR2 is SVGAGI in the germline V gene (reference sequence). This CDR3 reads CASSLKGDQPQHF. The CDR3, as DNA: TGTGCCAGCAGTTTGAAGGGGGATCAGCCCCAGCATTTT.

This chain connects TRBV6-6 to TRBJ2-5, with TRBD2 matching over 8 bases. The V and J ends lost 7 bases and 4 bases, in that order; junction bases with no gene match: 5. Germline CDR1 and CDR2: MNHNY and SVGAGI (reference sequence). The CDR3 loop spans 13 amino acids. The CDR3 DNA is TGTGCCAGCACGCGGGAGGAGGGAGAGACCCAGTACTTC. Translation gives CASTREEGETQYF.